This T cell receptor beta chain comes out of a study of shared clonotypes between healthy human individuals (dated by TCRdb to about 2020). About the study as a whole: The cohort included three men and a couple of women between 18 and 49 years of age. Libraries were prepared and TCR repertoires were sequenced by different laboratories using diverse techniques, in order to increase sequencing depth and limit assay-specific biases. For each donor, three plates each were used for CD4 naive and CD4 memory, two plates were used for CD8 naive, and one plate was used for CD8 memory. Each donor's leukapheresis produced roughly between about 0.9 and 9.5 billion PBMCs. The study deeply sequenced blood TCR repertoires of about 5 healthy adults to estimate repertoire size and the extent of clonotype sharing between individuals.

For the CD8 naive samples, CD45RO-negative cells were positively selected for CCR7, yielding a CD45RA+CCR7+ population from which TemRA cells were excluded. Donors were healthy HIV-negative adults with no recently reported acute infections or vaccinations. Only Caucasian adults living in Nashville, Tennessee, USA were represented among the donors. Blood was collected by leukapheresis, and PBMCs were isolated by Ficoll-Histopaque density gradient centrifugation and then cryopreserved in liquid nitrogen vapor phase. Analytical flow cytometry was used to check the purity and quantity of every magnetically sorted T cell population. Each sorted fraction had its genomic DNA isolated and then quantified by UV absorbance on a Nanodrop 2000c. About this clone: Its antigen is currently not known. The record has no base qualities; no much larger clone is one base away.

CDR1 and CDR2, looked up from the germline V gene, are MGHRA and YSYEKL. The germline ends are 11 bases apart after V is trimmed by 5 bases and J by 3 bases. From the cysteine through the phenylalanine, the CDR3 covers 13 amino acids. CDR3 DNA is the only sequence kept; it has 39 bases, read in frame from the first base. Using the deep immunoSEQ assay, TCR CDR3 regions were amplified from genomic DNA by multiplex PCR. For each cell subset, the extracted genomic DNA was distributed evenly across all wells of several immunoSEQ 96-well plates, and each plate served as one replicate. Each replicate PCR for sorted subsets received about 200 ng genomic DNA, equal to some 32,000 T cell genomes. Purified libraries were measured with a Qubit 3.0 fluorometer, size-checked on a Bioanalyzer 2100, and measured again with the KAPA Library Quantification kit. A separate single-read 150-cycle Illumina NextSeq 550 flow cell was used to sequence each immunoSEQ 96-well plate. In the paper's pipeline: Because the immunoSEQ output included only junctional sequences and no quality scores, the filtering could not be the same as the filtering used for full-length reads. Sequences were annotated with PyIR, a Python wrapper for IgBLAST v1.9, using IMGT germline references to assign V/J genes and CDR3. Any read was removed if the V/J assignment was weak (E-value above 1e-6), the CDR3 was missing, or the read contained stop codons, out-of-frame junctions, or ambiguous translated residues. A V3J clonotype was defined by an identical inferred V gene, J gene, and CDR3 amino acid sequence. Percentage overlap between repertoires was calculated by dividing the number of shared unique clonotypes by the size of the smaller repertoire. Repertoire richness was assessed with RTK rarefaction, the Chao1 estimator, and Recon v2.1 estimates of unobserved clonotypes. For all TCRbeta clonotypes obtained by the gDNA method from four donors, generation probabilities were computed with OLGA. TCRdb mirrors the immuneACCESS table, restricted to in-frame sequences. Some clones are absent from its copies; in checked studies, under half trace to an unresolved V gene, and the reason for the others is unknown. V and J calls and clone size are those listed in that table; D and trimming were worked out from the DNA. Present in this sample are around 2,000,000 clones, around 96% of which were seen just once. 0.85% to 1.2% of the sample goes to the ten largest clones.

What the study reported, not specific to this receptor: The small number of donors limited the genetic and exposure-history diversity represented. Based on pairwise subsampling, the degree of clonotype sharing among donors was expected to be affected by sequencing depth. Larger estimated clonotype richness was generally found for naive subsets than for memory subsets. Across a handful of donors, around 5% of naive CD4, 3% to 4% of naive CD8, around 2.5% of memory CD4, and 0.4% of memory CD8 clonotypes were shared. Rarefaction of sorted-subset datasets indicated incomplete sequencing despite the large sequencing depth. Compared with non-shared clonotypes, the clonotypes found in all four sorted-subset donors had higher generation probabilities. Sampling was restricted to blood, and TCR repertoires in tissues likely differ from the TCR repertoires found in blood.

Here the chain combines TRBV4-1 and TRBJ2-7; the D gene lacks a confident call. This TCR derives from a man between 18 and 35 years old in good health. What was sequenced was naive CD8+ T cells sorted from blood. Per the publication, the cell subset or site label means: CD45RA+CCR7+. For the CDR3, the sequence is CASSENSDYEQYF. The DNA sequence is TGCGCCAGCAGCGAGAACTCCGACTACGAGCAGTACTTC.